These 18 T cell receptor beta chains were all obtained from the same sample, sequenced in a study of chronic HIV infection and antiretroviral therapy (dated by TCRdb to 2014 to 2015). The method was 5' RACE. Sequenced using an Illumina MiSeq. Through fastp at Q25 and MiXCR, TCRdb rebuilt clones from the public reads, retaining in-frame beta chains. All rows with the same CDR3 protein become a single entry with the most common DNA and genes. For this sample there are some 46,000 distinct CDR3 sequences; about a fifth appear just once. Together, the top ten hold approximately 2.8% of the sample. Sequenced: peripheral blood. The receptors stem from an adult who had HIV and had not received antiretroviral therapy, or was an uninfected healthy control (not recorded which).

This clonotype was seen a handful of times. The chain couples TRBV2 to TRBJ1-1; D remains unclear. CDR3 size: 13 residues. Germline V lookup: CDR1 SNHLY, CDR2 FYNNEI. V was clipped by 7 bases and J by 1 base, with 10 bases between them. The CDR3, as DNA: TGTGCCAGCACCGGGCCGTCGAACACTGAAGCTTTCTTT. Its translation is CASTGPSNTEAFF. The whole variable domain, filled in from reference TRBV2 and TRBJ1-1, reads EPEVTQTPSHQVTQMGQEVILRCVPISNHLYFYWYRQILGQKVEFLVSFYNNEISEKSEIFDDQFSVERPDGSNFTLKIRSTKLEDSAMYFCASTGPSNTEAFFGQGTRLTVV.

This clonotype turned up a few times. This chain uses TRBV3-1 with TRBJ1-2; D unresolved. The V end lost 4 bases, the J end lost 0 bases, and 6 bases lay between the germline ends. Germline V gives CDR1 LGHDT, CDR2 YNNKEL (reference sequence). This CDR3 has 13 residues. The CDR3 sequence is CASSLDTNYGYTF. DNA of the CDR3: TGTGCCAGCAGCCTCGACACTAACTATGGCTACACCTTC.

The chain combines TRBV6-5 with TRBJ2-2, with D unclear. Germline CDR1 reads MNHEY; CDR2 reads SVGAGI. The CDR3 contains 11 residues. The germline V and J ends were trimmed by 6 bases and 4 bases, with 3 bases remaining between them. Written as DNA, the CDR3 is TGTGCCAGCAGCCTCACCGGGGAGCTGTTTTTT. Residues: CASSLTGELFF.

This clonotype was seen more than once but under ten times. The J gene is TRBJ1-1, the V gene TRBV29-1; D unclear. This CDR3 contains 12 residues. CDR1 and CDR2 (germline): SQVTM, ANQGSEA. Trimming took off 4 bases at V and 4 bases at J, with 10 bases between the two ends. This CDR3 is CSVGLWGTEAFF. The CDR3 coding sequence is TGCAGCGTTGGCCTGTGGGGCACTGAAGCTTTCTTT.

A few counts support this clonotype. V usage is TRBV4-1 and J usage is TRBJ2-2; D unresolved. Germline V gives CDR1 MGHRA, CDR2 YSYEKL. Deletions cut 0 bases from V and 0 bases from J, with 11 bases between. This CDR3 is built from 17 residues. DNA of the CDR3: TGCGCCAGCAGCCAAGATACAGCAAGCTCGAACACCGGGGAGCTGTTTTTT. Its protein product is CASSQDTASSNTGELFF.

The sample holds many counts of this clonotype. This rearrangement joins TRBV6-5 to TRBJ1-3, with TRBD1 identical over 11 bases. There are 16 residues in the CDR3. The germline V gene encodes CDR1 MNHEY and CDR2 SVGAGI. Losses at the gene ends were 2 bases for V and 1 base for J; bases not matched to a gene: 1. This CDR3 reads CASSYGTGGSGNTIYF. Written as DNA, the CDR3 is TGTGCCAGCAGTTACGGGACAGGGGGGTCTGGAAACACCATATATTTT.

This clonotype was counted a few times. This rearrangement joins TRBV28 to TRBJ1-2; tentatively, D is TRBD1 (5 bases). The CDR3 has 13 amino acids. Trimming removed 8 bases at V and 8 bases at J, with 18 bases between. Germline lookup yields CDR1 MDHEN and CDR2 SYDVKM. CDR3 DNA sequence: TGTGCCAGCTCAATCGGGGGGAGGGTAGGCTACACCTTC. Its translation: CASSIGGRVGYTF.

The chain joins TRBV7-9 to TRBJ2-6, with D possibly being TRBD1 (6 bases). Germline-derived CDR1 and CDR2 are SEHNR and FQNEAQ (reference sequence). This CDR3 spans 15 amino acids. V lost 4 bases and J lost 3, with 10 bases in between. CDR3 loop: CASSYGGHGANVLTF. The CDR3 DNA is TGTGCCAGCAGCTATGGGGGACATGGGGCCAACGTCCTGACTTTC.

The chain couples TRBV25-1 to TRBJ2-7; D not certain. The length of the CDR3 is 13 residues. In germline, CDR1 is MGHDK, CDR2 SYGVNS. CDR3 nucleotide sequence: TGTGTCAGTAAGCCGAGAGTCTCCTACGAGCAGTACTTC. Translation gives CVSKPRVSYEQYF.

This clonotype has a handful of counts. The rearrangement joins TRBV28 to TRBJ2-7, with D maybe TRBD1 (5 bases). This CDR3 is 15 amino acids long. V shed 2 bases and J shed 13 bases, with 24 bases lying between them. The germline V gene encodes CDR1 MDHEN and CDR2 SYDVKM. The CDR3 reads CASSLPRASHNVVYF. The CDR3 bases are TGTGCCAGCAGTTTACCCAGGGCGTCCCACAACGTCGTTTACTTC.

The chain combines TRBV6-2 or TRBV6-3 with TRBJ2-3, with unresolved D. The CDR3 extends over 18 amino acids. Per germline, CDR1 MNHEY and CDR2 SVGEGT. The V end lost 0 bases, the J end lost 0 bases, and 16 bases lay between the germline ends. CDR3 DNA sequence: TGTGCCAGCAGTTACTCGGTCGGAACGGTGATTAGCACAGATACGCAGTATTTT. This translates into CASSYSVGTVISTDTQYF.

The rearrangement joins TRBV20-1 to TRBJ1-1; D uncertain. CDR1 DFQATT and CDR2 SNEGSKA come from the germline V gene (reference sequence). V dropped 3 bases and J dropped 0 bases, with 8 bases sitting between them. This CDR3 has 13 residues. The CDR3 nucleotides read TGCAGTGCTAGGAGCCAGATGAACACTGAAGCTTTCTTT. Its protein is CSARSQMNTEAFF.

This clonotype was seen more than once but under ten times. The chain joins TRBV28 to TRBJ2-7; 8 nucleotides line up with TRBD1. Germline V gives CDR1 MDHEN, CDR2 SYDVKM. This CDR3 is built from 15 residues. V lost 3 bases and J lost 6; bases outside the gene matches: 10. The CDR3 loop reads CASSFRQGASGEQYF. The DNA for the CDR3 is TGTGCCAGCAGTTTCAGGCAGGGGGCGTCTGGCGAGCAGTACTTC.

This chain joins TRBV28 and TRBJ2-2, with TRBD2 identical over 13 bases. Germline CDR1 is MDHEN and CDR2 is SYDVKM. J lost 5 bases, V lost 5 bases, and 5 bases had no gene match. CDR3 length: 16 amino acids. The DNA for the CDR3 is TGTGCCAGCAGTCTCTGGACTAGCGGGAGAACCGGGGAGCTGTTTTTT. Translating gives CASSLWTSGRTGELFF.

The chain recombines TRBV6-5 with TRBJ2-1; TRBD2 matches at 8 bases. J lost 5 bases, V lost 6 bases, and 15 bases had no gene match. The CDR3 covers 17 residues. In germline, CDR1 is MNHEY, CDR2 SVGAGI. The CDR3: CASRNPPSGSPNNEQFF. The CDR3 nucleotides read TGTGCCAGCAGGAACCCTCCGAGCGGGAGTCCTAACAATGAGCAGTTCTTC.

The sample holds a few counts of this clonotype. The rearrangement joins TRBV28 to TRBJ2-5, with unresolved D. Germline assignment: CDR1 MDHEN and CDR2 SYDVKM. This CDR3 has 16 amino acids. V lost 3 bases and J lost 3, with 17 bases in between. The CDR3 region has the DNA TGTGCCAGCAGTTTTCGATTTAGGGAATTCGAAGAGACCCAGTACTTC. It translates to CASSFRFREFEETQYF.

This clonotype was observed a few times. The chain has TRBV6-5 and TRBJ2-7; unclear D gene. This CDR3 comprises 13 residues. The V end lost 9 bases, the J end lost 5 bases, and 17 bases lay between the germline ends. Germline V gene sequence: CDR1 MNHEY, CDR2 SVGAGI. The chain's CDR3 is CASSRAKSDEQYF. CDR3 coding DNA: TGTGCCAGTAGTAGGGCGAAGTCCGACGAGCAGTACTTC.

The rearrangement joins TRBV6-5 to TRBJ2-7; 8 bases align to TRBD2. Per the germline V gene, CDR1 is MNHEY and CDR2 is SVGAGI. The V segment lost 5 bases and the J segment 5 bases; nucleotides outside the gene matches: 11. The CDR3 is 15 residues long. The CDR3 nucleotides read TGTGCCAGCAGTCCGACTAGCGCCAAGGGGAACGAGCAGTACTTC. Residues: CASSPTSAKGNEQYF.